Given below is one T cell receptor (beta chain) in context. No cognate antigen has been identified for it. The sample holds no much larger clone one base away, and base qualities are not on file. Set within a cohort of healthcare workers in London, UK, this nested case-control study involved weekly PCR testing of nasopharyngeal swabs along with blood sampling. Healthcare workers were recruited between 23 and 31 March 2020, during the week of the UK lockdown, and were followed weekly for up to roughly 16 weeks. The data stem from a study of early T cells in non-severe SARS-CoV-2 infection (dated by TCRdb to about 2021). As for the study more broadly: Because TCR sequencing was done on bulk RNA from unsorted whole blood, the alpha and beta chains could not be paired.

The library was made by 5' RACE. Sequencing was carried out with a NextSeq 500. The TCR library protocol attached unique molecular identifiers to individual cDNA molecules to correct for sequencing error and PCR bias. Sequencing covered both TCR alpha and beta chains, and within each sample the abundances of alpha and beta sequences were tightly co-correlated. The paper's processing steps were these. Decombinator V4 was used to annotate TCR sequences for V gene, J gene and CDR3. TCRs were defined as expanded if a significant change between any two time points was detected under a Poisson model with p below 0.0001. TCR abundances were normalised to the total number of TCRs sequenced per sample and were expressed as counts per million. VDJdb, accessed 1 November 2021, was searched for CMV, EBV and SARS-CoV-2 annotated TCRs, excluding TCRs annotated for multiple antigens. TCRdb reprocessing: public reads trimmed at Q25 with fastp, clones called with MiXCR, in-frame beta chains kept. Identical CDR3 proteins give one entry, which carries the most common genes and DNA. Here the V and J calls rest on TCRdb's processing, not on the authors' analysis. The sample includes under 45,000 distinct CDR3 sequences, with about a tenth observed a single time. The ten largest clones capture 9.7% of the sample.

Broad study findings and their caveats: Matching against VDJdb was skewed toward anti-spike CD8 responses, likely underestimated virus-specific expansions, and missed private and CD4 specificities.

Sequenced input: whole blood. The clonotype was recovered from an adult who was a healthcare worker with PCR-confirmed SARS-CoV-2 infection or an uninfected control (not recorded which).

The DNA sequence is given as TGTGCCAGCAGCCCCATCCCGGGACAGGCCACCTACGAGCAGTACTTC. This codes for CASSPIPGQATYEQYF. Recombination connected TRBV5-6 to TRBJ2-7, with 8 bases aligning to TRBD1. Including cysteine and phenylalanine, the CDR3 has 16 amino acids. The retained sequence is limited to the CDR3, 48 bases, with the frame set at the first base. Trimming takes 4 bases off V and 2 bases off J; junction bases not matched to a gene: 11. From a lookup of the germline V gene, CDR1 and CDR2 are SGHDT and YYEEEE.